The 22 T cell receptor beta chains in this list originate from one sample, sequenced in a study of siplizumab effects on memory and regulatory T cells. Produced via immunoSEQ multiplex PCR; TCRdb's table is partial and in-frame only. The sample carries 60,000 to 70,000 clones, around 90% recorded once. Sample: Tregs sorted from blood. These receptors were taken from a human donor in good health.

The chain joins TRBV4-2 to TRBJ1-2; D is unclear. CDR1 and CDR2 from the germline V gene are LGHNA and YNFKEQ. With 4 bases removed from V and 6 bases from J, the gap between germline ends came to 9 bases. The length of the CDR3 is 12 residues. DNA of the CDR3: TGTGCCAGCAGCCCCGGAGGCGATGGCTACACCTTC. Translation gives CASSPGGDGYTF.

The chain recombines TRBV12-5 with TRBJ2-1; the D is unclear. CDR1 and CDR2 (germline): LGHNT, FRNRAP. The CDR3 is 11 residues long. The V end lost 6 bases, the J end lost 4 bases, and 4 bases lay between the germline ends. The CDR3 region has the DNA TGTGCTAGTGGCCCATACAATGAGCAGTTCTTC. It codes for CASGPYNEQFF.

As regards this clone: Germline is not matched at one junction end, which may reflect a read error. This sequence joins TRBV7-7 and TRBJ1-1; TRBD1 might be the D (6 bases). Germline V gene sequence: CDR1 SSHAT, CDR2 FNYEAQ (reference sequence). The CDR3 runs 14 residues. This CDR3 reads CASSLSGATTEAFF. In nucleotides, the CDR3 is TGTGCTAGCAGCTTATCAGGGGCCACCACTGAAGCTTTCTTT.

V and J are TRBV7-8 and TRBJ2-7, with a tentative D call TRBD2 (6 bases). V lost 0 bases and J lost 3, with 15 bases in between. Per the germline V gene, CDR1 is SGHVS and CDR2 is FQNEAQ. This CDR3 has 16 amino acids. CDR3 loop: CASSLARPGEGYEQYF. In DNA, the CDR3 is TGTGCCAGCAGCTTAGCGCGCCCGGGAGAGGGCTACGAGCAGTACTTC.

This clone was seen a handful of times. The chain links TRBV19 to TRBJ2-7; 9 bases map to TRBD1. The ends lost 6 bases at V and 5 bases at J; junction bases unmatched: 2. This CDR3 spans 12 amino acids. CDR1 LNHDA and CDR2 SQIVND come from the germline V gene (reference sequence). CDR3 residues: CASRGTGNEQYF. In nucleotides, the CDR3 is TGTGCCAGTAGAGGGACAGGGAACGAGCAGTACTTC.

The chain links TRBV6-5 to TRBJ1-5; D call uncertain. From germline, CDR1 is MNHEY and CDR2 SVGAGI. The CDR3 is 13 amino acids. The V and J ends lost 6 bases and 5 bases respectively, with 11 bases between them. DNA for the CDR3: TGTGCCAGCAGAGAAGACGGGTATCAGCCCCAGCATTTT. It is translated as CASREDGYQPQHF.

The chain employs TRBV28 and TRBJ2-1; the D is unclear. V was pared by 2 bases and J by 2 bases, with 10 bases between. The CDR3 extends over 15 amino acids. Germline CDR1 and CDR2: MDHEN and SYDVKM. The CDR3 DNA follows: TGTGCCAGCAGTTTACCACCCCCCGCCTACAATGAGCAGTTCTTC. Encoded protein: CASSLPPPAYNEQFF.

The chain has TRBV5-1 and TRBJ2-7, with TRBD1 matching over 9 bases. The CDR3 is 16 amino acids. CDR1 and CDR2 from the germline V gene are SGHRS and YFSETQ. The junction had 7 bases not matched to a gene; V was cut back by 0 bases and J by 3 bases. CDR3 bases: TGCGCCAGCAGCTTGGCTTCGGGACAGGGACGCTACGAGCAGTACTTC. Encoded protein: CASSLASGQGRYEQYF.

This clone has just a few counts. The chain uses TRBV15 and TRBJ2-1; 10 bases line up with TRBD2. Germline V lookup: CDR1 LNHNV, CDR2 YYDKDF (reference sequence). Losses at the gene ends were 0 bases for V and 1 base for J; bases not matched to a gene: 3. The CDR3 covers 17 residues. DNA of the CDR3: TGTGCCACCAGCAGAGATCTAGCGGGAGATTCCTACAATGAGCAGTTCTTC. It is translated as CATSRDLAGDSYNEQFF.

The chain couples TRBV2 to TRBJ1-5; D gene uncertain. Deletions cut 0 bases from V and 6 bases from J, with 12 bases between. This CDR3 is built from 15 residues. Germline CDR1 reads SNHLY; CDR2 reads FYNNEI. CDR3 region: CASSEALQGSQPQHF. For the CDR3, the DNA is TGTGCCAGCAGTGAAGCGCTTCAAGGGTCTCAGCCCCAGCATTTT.

The V call is TRBV7-9, the J call TRBJ1-1; TRBD1 might be the D (5 bases). CDR3 length: 15 amino acids. Germline V gives CDR1 SEHNR, CDR2 FQNEAQ (reference sequence). The V end was cut by 2 bases, the J end by 3 bases, with 13 bases between. Here the CDR3 reads CASSLFQGRHTEAFF. The DNA of the CDR3 is TGTGCCAGCAGCTTATTCCAGGGTCGGCACACTGAAGCTTTCTTT.

In its sample, this clone was seen once. V gene TRBV29-1 combines with J gene TRBJ2-7; D is unresolved. The CDR3 loop spans 11 amino acids. The germline gives CDR1 SQVTM, CDR2 ANQGSEA. The V end lost 4 bases, the J end lost 3 bases, and 7 bases lay between the germline ends. The CDR3, as DNA: TGCAGCGTTGTTTTTTTCTACGAGCAGTACTTC. Translated: CSVVFFYEQYF.

J is TRBJ2-7 and V is TRBV2, with TRBD1 matching over 10 bases. Trimming cost V 4 bases and J 8 bases; bases outside gene matches: 2. This CDR3 region has 12 residues. Germline assignment: CDR1 SNHLY and CDR2 FYNNEI. CDR3: CASSGQGAKQYF. CDR3 nucleotides: TGTGCCAGCAGTGGACAGGGGGCAAAGCAGTACTTC.

The genes are TRBV7-2 and TRBJ2-7; no clear D. From germline, CDR1 is SGHTA and CDR2 FQGNSA. This CDR3 is built from 13 residues. Trimming pared 2 bases from V and 2 bases from J, leaving 7 bases between. In DNA form, the CDR3 reads TGTGCCAGCAGCTTATCATCTCCCTACGAGCAGTACTTC. Amino acids: CASSLSSPYEQYF.

This sequence joins TRBV29-1 and TRBJ2-7, with 12 bases aligning to TRBD2. The CDR3 spans 16 residues. Germline CDR1 is SQVTM and CDR2 is ANQGSEA. The ends lost 1 base at V and 1 base at J; junction bases unmatched: 5. The CDR3 spells CSVEGTSGIGSYEQYF. In DNA, the CDR3 is TGCAGCGTTGAAGGGACTAGCGGGATTGGTTCCTACGAGCAGTACTTC.

The gene calls are TRBV7-9 and TRBJ2-1, with TRBD2 identical over 13 bases. This CDR3 has 17 amino acids. Trimming removed 6 bases from V and 4 bases from J; junction bases left unmatched: 9. Germline assignment: CDR1 SEHNR and CDR2 FQNEAQ (reference sequence). CDR3 nucleotide sequence: TGTGCCAGCAGTTCCCTTCTGGGACTAGCGGGGTACAATGAGCAGTTCTTC. The encoded protein is CASSSLLGLAGYNEQFF.

This chain connects TRBV4-3 to TRBJ2-2; TRBD2 aligns across 14 bases. Germline V gene data show CDR1 as LGHNA and CDR2 as YSLEER. With V trimmed by 8 bases and J by 4 bases, 12 bases remained unmatched. The CDR3 length is 18 residues. CDR3 in amino acids: CASSIQTSGRVATGELFF. The CDR3 bases are TGCGCCAGCTCGATTCAGACTAGCGGGAGGGTAGCCACCGGGGAGCTGTTTTTT.

The chain employs TRBV27 and TRBJ2-3, with D possibly TRBD1 on 5 matching bases. V lost 3 bases, J lost 9 bases, and 10 bases lay in between. The CDR3 loop spans 12 amino acids. Germline V gene lookup returns CDR1 MNHEY and CDR2 SMNVEV (reference sequence). CDR3 DNA sequence: TGTGCCAGCAGTTTCGACAGACGGACGCAGTATTTT. Encoded protein: CASSFDRRTQYF.

This clone was counted once. The gene calls are TRBV20-1 and TRBJ2-1, with D possibly TRBD2 on 5 matching bases. The germline V gene encodes CDR1 DFQATT and CDR2 SNEGSKA (reference sequence). This CDR3 is 10 amino acids long. The V gene lost 6 bases and the J gene lost 9 bases, with 9 bases spanning the gap. CDR3: CSASRGEQFF. The DNA for the CDR3 is TGCAGTGCCAGCCGGGGTGAGCAGTTCTTC.

The chain has TRBV10-3 and TRBJ2-1, with a weak D call TRBD2 (7 bases). The CDR3 is 14 amino acids. Germline CDR1 and CDR2: ENHRY and SYGVKD. The V end was cut by 10 bases, the J end by 9 bases, with 22 bases between. The CDR3 coding sequence is TGTGCCAGCCCCTTTCGGGAGGCCAGGGGTGAGCAGTTCTTC. This translates into CASPFREARGEQFF.

Note on this clone: One junction end disagrees with the germline gene, perhaps due to a read error. V gene TRBV7-7 combines with J gene TRBJ2-1; TRBD1 agrees at 8 bases. The CDR3 sequence is 13 residues long. The V gene's germline CDR1 is SSHAT and CDR2 FNYEAQ (reference sequence). The CDR3 loop is CASSRTGWNEQFF. DNA of the CDR3: TGTGCTAGCAGTAGGACAGGGTGGAATGAGCAGTTCTTC.

The chain links TRBV7-2 to TRBJ2-1; the D is unclear. Trimming removed 4 bases from V and 0 bases from J, with 10 bases in between. Germline V gene lookup returns CDR1 SGHTA and CDR2 FQGNSA. The CDR3 totals 15 residues. CDR3 coding DNA: TGTGCCAGCAGCTCCGAGGTTAGCTCCTACAATGAGCAGTTCTTC. This gives the protein CASSSEVSSYNEQFF.